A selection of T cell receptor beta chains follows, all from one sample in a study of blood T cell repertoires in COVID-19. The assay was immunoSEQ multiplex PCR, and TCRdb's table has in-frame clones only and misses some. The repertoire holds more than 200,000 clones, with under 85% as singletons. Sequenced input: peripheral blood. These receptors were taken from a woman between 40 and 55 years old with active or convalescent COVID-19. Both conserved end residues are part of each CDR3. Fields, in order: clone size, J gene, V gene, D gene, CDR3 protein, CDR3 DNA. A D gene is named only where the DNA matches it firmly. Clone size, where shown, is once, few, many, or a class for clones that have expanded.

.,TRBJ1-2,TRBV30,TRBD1,CAWSVPGQGYGYTF,TGTGCCTGGAGTGTCCCGGGACAGGGATATGGCTACACCTTC
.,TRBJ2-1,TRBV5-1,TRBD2,CASSLGAGASYNEQFF,TGCGCCAGCAGCTTGGGAGCGGGGGCCTCCTACAATGAGCAGTTCTTC
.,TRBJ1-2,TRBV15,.,CATSRGVRDFGYTF,TGTGCCACCAGCAGAGGCGTCAGGGATTTTGGCTACACCTTC
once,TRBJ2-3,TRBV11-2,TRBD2,CASSLGLGTSGGHSDTQYF,TGTGCCAGCAGCTTAGGGCTTGGGACTAGCGGGGGGCATTCAGATACGCAGTATTTT
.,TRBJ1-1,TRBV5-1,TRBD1,CASSVTGVNTEAFF,TGCGCCAGCAGCGTGACAGGGGTTAACACTGAAGCTTTCTTT
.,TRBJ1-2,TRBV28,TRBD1,CASSLKGTGGYGYTF,TGTGCCAGCAGTTTAAAAGGAACAGGGGGGTATGGCTACACCTTC
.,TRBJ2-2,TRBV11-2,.,CASSPRRDTGELFF,TGTGCCAGCAGCCCGAGACGGGACACCGGGGAGCTGTTTTTT
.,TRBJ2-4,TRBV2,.,CASGGLAKNIQYF,TGTGCCAGCGGGGGACTAGCCAAAAACATTCAGTACTTC
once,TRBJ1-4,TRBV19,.,CASRSRAVANEKLFF,TGTGCCAGTAGGTCGCGAGCCGTCGCTAATGAAAAACTGTTTTTT
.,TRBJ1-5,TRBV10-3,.,CATTLDRNQPQHF,TGTGCCACTACGCTTGACAGGAATCAGCCCCAGCATTTT
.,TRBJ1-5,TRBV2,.,CASSPGGYQPQHF,TGTGCCAGCAGCCCTGGGGGGTATCAGCCCCAGCATTTT
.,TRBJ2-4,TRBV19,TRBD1,CASSIDHRGPLAKNIQYF,TGTGCCAGTAGTATAGATCACAGGGGACCGCTAGCCAAAAACATTCAGTACTTC
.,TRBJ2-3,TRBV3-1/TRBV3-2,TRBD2,CASSRGTSGADTQYF,TGTGCCAGCAGCCGCGGGACTAGCGGGGCGGATACGCAGTATTTT
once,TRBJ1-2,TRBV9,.,CASSLWSAGNYGYTF,TGTGCCAGCAGCCTCTGGTCAGCGGGAAACTATGGCTACACCTTC
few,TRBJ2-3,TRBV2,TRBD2,CASRPRLAGGLDTQYF,TGTGCCAGCAGGCCCCGACTAGCGGGGGGGCTAGATACGCAGTATTTT
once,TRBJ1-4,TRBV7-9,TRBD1,CASSRPRTGEGEKLFF,TGTGCCAGCAGCCGCCCTCGGACAGGAGAGGGGGAAAAACTGTTTTTT
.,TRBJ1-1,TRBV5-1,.,CASSLTGANLNTEAFF,TGCGCCAGCAGTTTGACAGGCGCCAATTTGAACACTGAAGCTTTCTTT
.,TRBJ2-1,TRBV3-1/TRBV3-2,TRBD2,CASSQGAGGRGDEQFF,TGTGCCAGCAGCCAGGGAGCGGGGGGCCGCGGAGATGAGCAGTTCTTC
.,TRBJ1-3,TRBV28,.,CASKGGGPSGNTIYF,TGTGCCAGCAAGGGGGGGGGCCCCTCTGGAAACACCATATATTTT
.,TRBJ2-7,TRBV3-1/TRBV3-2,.,CASSLSGSITQQYF,TGTGCCAGCAGCCTTTCTGGCTCAATCACGCAGCAGTACTTC
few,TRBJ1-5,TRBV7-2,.,CASSIRGDQPQHF,TGTGCCAGCAGCATCAGGGGAGATCAGCCCCAGCATTTT
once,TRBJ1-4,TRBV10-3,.,CAISESGATNEKLFF,TGTGCCATCAGCGAGTCAGGGGCAACTAATGAAAAACTGTTTTTT
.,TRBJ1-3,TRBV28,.,CASIALGVGTIYF,TGTGCCAGCATCGCCCTCGGGGTCGGCACCATATATTTT
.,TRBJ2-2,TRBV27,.,CASSLSRALGGELFF,TGTGCCAGCAGCCTCTCCAGGGCTCTAGGCGGGGAGCTGTTTTTT
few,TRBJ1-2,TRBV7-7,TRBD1,CASSHGTAYGYTF,TGTGCCAGCAGCCACGGGACAGCTTATGGCTACACCTTC
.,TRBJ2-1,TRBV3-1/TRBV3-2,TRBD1,CASSQSQGAREQFF,TGTGCCAGCAGCCAATCCCAGGGGGCGCGTGAGCAGTTCTTC
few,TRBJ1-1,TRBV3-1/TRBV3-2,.,CASSRPSGDRAFF,TGTGCCAGCAGCCGACCGTCCGGGGATCGAGCTTTCTTT
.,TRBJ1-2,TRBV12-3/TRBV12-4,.,CASSPGVDGYTF,TGTGCCAGCAGTCCAGGGGTGGATGGCTACACCTTC
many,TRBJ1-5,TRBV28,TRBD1,CASSLETGTGGQPQHF,TGTGCCAGCAGTTTGGAAACCGGGACAGGGGGGCAGCCCCAGCATTTT
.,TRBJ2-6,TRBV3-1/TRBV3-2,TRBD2,CASSPRLAGSPGANVLTF,TGTGCCAGCAGCCCCCGGCTAGCGGGGTCCCCTGGGGCCAACGTCCTGACTTTC
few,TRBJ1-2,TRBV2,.,CASSLGGGPRGYTF,TGTGCCAGCAGTCTGGGGGGGGGCCCTAGGGGCTACACCTTC
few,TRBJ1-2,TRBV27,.,CASSFSGRGDGYTF,TGTGCCAGCAGTTTCTCGGGCAGGGGCGATGGCTACACCTTC